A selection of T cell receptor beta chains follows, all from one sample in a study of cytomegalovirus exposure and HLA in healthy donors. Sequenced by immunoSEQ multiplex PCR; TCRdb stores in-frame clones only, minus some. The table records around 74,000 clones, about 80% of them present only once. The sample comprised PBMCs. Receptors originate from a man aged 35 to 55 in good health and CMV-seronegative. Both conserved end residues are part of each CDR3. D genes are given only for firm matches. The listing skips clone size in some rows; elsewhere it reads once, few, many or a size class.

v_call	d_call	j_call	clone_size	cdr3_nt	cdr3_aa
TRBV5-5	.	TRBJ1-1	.	TGTGCCAGCAGCTTGGCCCCGACAGCCATGAACACTGAAGCTTTCTTT	CASSLAPTAMNTEAFF
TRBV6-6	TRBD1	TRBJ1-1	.	TGTGCCAGCACAGACTCCGGGACAGGGGGCCCTGAAGCTTTCTTT	CASTDSGTGGPEAFF
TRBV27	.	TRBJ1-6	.	TGTGCCAGCAGCCGCGGGGGAGGGGCTACTCCCAATTCACCCCTCCACTTT	CASSRGGGATPNSPLHF
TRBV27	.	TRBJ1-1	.	TGTGCCAGCAGTTACGGGGAAGGGACTGAAGCTTTCTTT	CASSYGEGTEAFF
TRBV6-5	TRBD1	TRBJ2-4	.	TGTGCCAGCAGGGGGGCCGGACAGGGGAAAGACATTCAGTACTTC	CASRGAGQGKDIQYF
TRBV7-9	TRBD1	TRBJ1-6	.	TGTTCCAGCAGCCACCGGGACAGTAATTCACCCCTCCACTTT	CSSSHRDSNSPLHF
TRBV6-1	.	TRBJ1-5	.	TGTGCCAGCAGCGTAATACAGGGTAGCAATCAGCCCCAGCATTTT	CASSVIQGSNQPQHF
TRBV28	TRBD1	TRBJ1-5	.	TGTGCCAGCAGTTTACCCCGGGACAGCTTTAGCAATCAGCCCCAGCATTTT	CASSLPRDSFSNQPQHF
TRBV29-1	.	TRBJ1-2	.	TGCAGCGTTGAAGTGGTCCAGGGCTACTATGGCTGCACCTTC	CSVEVVQGYYGCTF
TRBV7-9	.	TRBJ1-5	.	TGTGCCAGCAGCAAAGAGGGCCAGGGGCATGGCAATCAGCCCCAGCATTTT	CASSKEGQGHGNQPQHF
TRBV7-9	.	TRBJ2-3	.	TGTGCCAGCAGCGCTCATGTAGGGAGTAGGTATTTT	CASSAHVGSRYF
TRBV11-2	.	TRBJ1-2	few	TGTGCCAGCAGCTTGCTTGCGAACTATGGCTACACCTTC	CASSLLANYGYTF
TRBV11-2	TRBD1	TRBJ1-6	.	TGTGCCAGCAGCGCATGGACAGGGGAGCTCAATTCACCCCTCCACTTT	CASSAWTGELNSPLHF
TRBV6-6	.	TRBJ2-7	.	TGTGCCATCGCACCCCAGGGAGGCTACGAGCAGTACTTC	CAIAPQGGYEQYF
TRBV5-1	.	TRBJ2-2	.	TGCGCCAGCAGCCTGATCAGACATACGACCGGGGAGCTGTTTTTT	CASSLIRHTTGELFF